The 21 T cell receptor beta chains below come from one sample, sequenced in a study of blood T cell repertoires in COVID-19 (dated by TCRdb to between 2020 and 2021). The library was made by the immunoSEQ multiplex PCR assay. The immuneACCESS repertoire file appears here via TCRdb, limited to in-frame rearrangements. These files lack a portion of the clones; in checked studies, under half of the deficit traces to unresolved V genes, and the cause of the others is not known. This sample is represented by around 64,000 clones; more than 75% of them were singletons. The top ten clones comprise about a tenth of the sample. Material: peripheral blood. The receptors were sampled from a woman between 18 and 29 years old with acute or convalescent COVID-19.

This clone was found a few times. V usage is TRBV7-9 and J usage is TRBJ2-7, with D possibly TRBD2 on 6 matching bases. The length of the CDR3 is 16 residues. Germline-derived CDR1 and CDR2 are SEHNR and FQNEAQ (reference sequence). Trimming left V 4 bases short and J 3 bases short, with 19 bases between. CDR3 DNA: TGTGCCAGCAGCTCCATTATGGGCGGGGATCGCTACGAGCAGTACTTC. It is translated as CASSSIMGGDRYEQYF.

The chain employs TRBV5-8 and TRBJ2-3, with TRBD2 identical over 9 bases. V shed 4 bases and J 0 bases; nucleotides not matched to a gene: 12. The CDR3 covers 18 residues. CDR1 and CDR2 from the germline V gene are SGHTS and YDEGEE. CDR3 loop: CASSPPDSGSVSTDTQYF. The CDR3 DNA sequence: TGTGCCAGCAGCCCCCCGGATAGCGGGAGTGTAAGCACAGATACGCAGTATTTT.

This CDR3 is CASSPANTGELFF. CDR3 DNA: TGTGCCAGCAGCCCGGCGAACACCGGGGAGCTGTTTTTT. This sequence joins TRBV5-6 and TRBJ2-2, with D hard to call. Trimming removed 4 bases from V and 0 bases from J, with 4 bases in between. CDR1 and CDR2 from the germline V gene are SGHDT and YYEEEE. This CDR3 has 13 amino acids. The full variable domain, in which reference TRBV5-6 and TRBJ2-2 provide the parts outside the CDR3, is DAGVTQSPTHLIKTRGQQVTLRCSPKSGHDTVSWYQQALGQGPQFIFQYYEEEERQRGNFPDRFSGHQFPNYSSELNVNALLLGDSALYLCASSPANTGELFFGEGSRLTVL.

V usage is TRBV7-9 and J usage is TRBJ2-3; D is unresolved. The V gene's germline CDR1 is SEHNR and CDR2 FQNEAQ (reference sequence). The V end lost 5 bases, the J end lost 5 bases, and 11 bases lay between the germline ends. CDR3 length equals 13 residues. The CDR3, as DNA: TGTGCCAGCAGCCACCCTGGAGAAGATACGCAGTATTTT. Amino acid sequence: CASSHPGEDTQYF.

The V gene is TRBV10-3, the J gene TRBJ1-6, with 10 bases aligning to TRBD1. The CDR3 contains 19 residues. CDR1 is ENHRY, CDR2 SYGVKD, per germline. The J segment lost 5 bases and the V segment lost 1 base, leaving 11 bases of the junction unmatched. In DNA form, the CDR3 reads TGTGCCATCAGTGAGTTCGCGACAGGGGGCGCCTCTAATAATTCACCCCTCCACTTT. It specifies CAISEFATGGASNNSPLHF.

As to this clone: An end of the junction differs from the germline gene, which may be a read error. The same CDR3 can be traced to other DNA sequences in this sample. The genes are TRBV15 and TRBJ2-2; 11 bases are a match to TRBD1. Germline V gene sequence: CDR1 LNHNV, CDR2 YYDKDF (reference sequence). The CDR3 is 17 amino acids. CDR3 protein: CATSRERTGGVSGELFF. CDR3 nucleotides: TGTGCCACCAGTAGAGAGAGGACAGGGGGCGTAAGCGGGGAGCTGTTTTTT.

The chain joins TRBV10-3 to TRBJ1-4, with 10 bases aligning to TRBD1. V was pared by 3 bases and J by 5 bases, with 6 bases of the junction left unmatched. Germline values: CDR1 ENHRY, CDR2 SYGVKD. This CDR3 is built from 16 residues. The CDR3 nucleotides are TGTGCCATCAGTGAACAGGGACAGGGGCCAAATGAAAAACTGTTTTTT. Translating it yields CAISEQGQGPNEKLFF.

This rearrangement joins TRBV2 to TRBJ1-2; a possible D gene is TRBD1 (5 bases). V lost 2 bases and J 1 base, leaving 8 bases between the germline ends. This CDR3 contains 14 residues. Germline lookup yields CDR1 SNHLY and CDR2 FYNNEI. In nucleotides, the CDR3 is TGTGCCAGCAGTGAACAGGGTTATAACTATGGCTACACCTTC. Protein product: CASSEQGYNYGYTF.

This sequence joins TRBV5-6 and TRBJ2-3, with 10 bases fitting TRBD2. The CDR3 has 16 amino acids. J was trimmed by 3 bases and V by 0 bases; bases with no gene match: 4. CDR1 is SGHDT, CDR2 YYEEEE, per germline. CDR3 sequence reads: CASSLVASGGTDTQYF. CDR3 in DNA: TGTGCCAGCAGCTTGGTTGCTAGCGGGGGTACAGATACGCAGTATTTT.

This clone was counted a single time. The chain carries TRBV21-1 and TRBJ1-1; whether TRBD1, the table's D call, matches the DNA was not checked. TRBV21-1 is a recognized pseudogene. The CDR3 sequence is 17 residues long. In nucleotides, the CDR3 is TGTGCCAGCCCCACTAAAACCGGGACAGCCCTGAACACTGAAGCTTTCTTT. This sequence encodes CASPTKTGTALNTEAFF.

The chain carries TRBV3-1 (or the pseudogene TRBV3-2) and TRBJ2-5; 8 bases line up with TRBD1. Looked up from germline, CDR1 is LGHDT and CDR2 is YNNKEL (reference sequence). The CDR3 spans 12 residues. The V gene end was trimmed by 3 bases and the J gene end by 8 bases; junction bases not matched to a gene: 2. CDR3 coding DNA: TGTGCCAGCAGCCAGGACAGGGTCACCCAGTACTTC. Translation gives CASSQDRVTQYF.

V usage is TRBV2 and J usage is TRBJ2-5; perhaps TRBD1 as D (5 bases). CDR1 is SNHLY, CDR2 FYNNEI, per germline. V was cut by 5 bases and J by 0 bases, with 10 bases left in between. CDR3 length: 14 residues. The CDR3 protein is CASSSPGNQETQYF. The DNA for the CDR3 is TGTGCCAGCAGTTCGCCAGGGAACCAAGAGACCCAGTACTTC.

The CDR3 sequence: CASSLEGSEAFF. CDR3 DNA sequence: TGCGCCAGCAGCTTGGAGGGGTCTGAAGCTTTCTTT. The J gene is TRBJ1-1, the V gene TRBV5-1, with a weak D call TRBD1 (5 bases). The CDR3 loop spans 12 amino acids. Germline-derived CDR1 and CDR2 are SGHRS and YFSETQ. The V end lost 0 bases, the J end lost 6 bases, and 6 bases lay between the germline ends.

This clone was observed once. CDR3 DNA sequence: TGTGCCAGCAGCTCGCGGCTGGGAGAAGGCTACACCTTC. Protein product: CASSSRLGEGYTF. The chain has TRBV7-9 and TRBJ1-2; D gene ambiguous. Germline V gene data show CDR1 as SEHNR and CDR2 as FQNEAQ (reference sequence). The germline V and J ends were trimmed by 4 bases and 8 bases, with 14 bases remaining between them. The CDR3 totals 13 residues.

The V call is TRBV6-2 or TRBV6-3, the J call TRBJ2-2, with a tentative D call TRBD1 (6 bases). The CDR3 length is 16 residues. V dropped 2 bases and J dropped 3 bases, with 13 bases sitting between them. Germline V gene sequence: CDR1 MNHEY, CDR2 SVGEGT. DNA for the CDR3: TGTGCCAGCAGTTACAGACAGGTCAGGGACACCGGGGAGCTGTTTTTT. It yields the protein CASSYRQVRDTGELFF.

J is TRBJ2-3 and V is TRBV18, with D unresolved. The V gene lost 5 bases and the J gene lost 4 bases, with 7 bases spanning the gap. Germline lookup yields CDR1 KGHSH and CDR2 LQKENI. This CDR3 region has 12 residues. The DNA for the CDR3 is TGTGCCAGCTCAGCGATAGCAGATACGCAGTATTTT. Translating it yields CASSAIADTQYF.

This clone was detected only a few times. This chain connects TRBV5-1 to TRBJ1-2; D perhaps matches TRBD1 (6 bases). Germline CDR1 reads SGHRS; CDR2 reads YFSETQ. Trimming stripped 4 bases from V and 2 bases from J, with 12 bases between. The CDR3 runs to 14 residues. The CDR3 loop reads CASSPTDRNYGYTF. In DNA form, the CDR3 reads TGCGCCAGCAGCCCAACCGACAGGAACTATGGCTACACCTTC.

The CDR3 region has the DNA TGTGCCAGCAGCTTGGGCAGGGGGCAATATGGCTACACCTTC. This gives the protein CASSLGRGQYGYTF. The J gene is TRBJ1-2, the V gene TRBV27, with TRBD1 matching over 8 bases. The CDR3 runs to 14 residues. V gave up 6 bases and J gave up 5 bases; unmatched junction bases: 8. Germline assignment: CDR1 MNHEY and CDR2 SMNVEV (reference sequence).

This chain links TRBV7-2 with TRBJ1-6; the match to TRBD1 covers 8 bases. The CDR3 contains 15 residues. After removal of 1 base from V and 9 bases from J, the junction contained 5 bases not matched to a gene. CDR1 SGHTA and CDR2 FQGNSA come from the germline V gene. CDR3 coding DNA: TGTGCCAGCAGCTTAGATGGGACAGGACCTTCACCCCTCCACTTT. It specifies CASSLDGTGPSPLHF.

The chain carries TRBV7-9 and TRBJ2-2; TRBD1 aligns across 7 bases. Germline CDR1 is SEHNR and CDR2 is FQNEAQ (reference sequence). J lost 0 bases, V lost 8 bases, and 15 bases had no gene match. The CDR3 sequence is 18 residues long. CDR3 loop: CASEGQLGSPANTGELFF. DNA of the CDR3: TGTGCCAGCGAGGGACAGCTAGGATCTCCAGCGAACACCGGGGAGCTGTTTTTT.

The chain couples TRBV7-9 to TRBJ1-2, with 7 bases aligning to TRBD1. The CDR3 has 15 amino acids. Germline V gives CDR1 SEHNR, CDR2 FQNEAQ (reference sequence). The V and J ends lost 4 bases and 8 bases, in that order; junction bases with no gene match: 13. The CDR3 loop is CASSSQTGTVEGYTF. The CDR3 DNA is TGTGCCAGCAGCTCTCAAACCGGGACAGTAGAGGGCTACACCTTC. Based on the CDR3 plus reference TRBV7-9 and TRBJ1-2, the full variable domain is DTGVSQNPRHKITKRGQNVTFRCDPISEHNRLYWYRQTLGQGPEFLTYFQNEAQLEKSRLLSDRFSAERPKGSFSTLEIQRTEQGDSAMYLCASSSQTGTVEGYTFGSGTRLTVV.